These 23 T cell receptor beta chains share one sample of origin, sequenced in a study of blood T cell repertoires in COVID-19. The data were produced by immunoSEQ multiplex PCR, yet TCRdb's version contains in-frame clones alone and is incomplete. The table includes about 160,000 clones, about 83% detected once. Sequencing was done on a sample of peripheral blood. The source of these receptors is a man in his 60s with acute or convalescent COVID-19.

The rearrangement links TRBV9 to TRBJ2-2, with TRBD2 matching over 13 bases. The CDR3 contains 16 residues. CDR1 and CDR2 (germline): SGDLS, YYNGEE. The V gene end was trimmed by 3 bases and the J gene end by 2 bases; junction bases not matched to a gene: 1. The CDR3 DNA sequence: TGTGCCAGCAGCGGGACTAGCGGGGGTAACACCGGGGAGCTGTTTTTT. It codes for CASSGTSGGNTGELFF.

The V call is TRBV5-1, the J call TRBJ2-3; TRBD1 might be the D (6 bases). CDR1 and CDR2 (germline): SGHRS, YFSETQ. There are 15 residues in the CDR3. V gave up 1 base and J gave up 4 bases, with 13 bases separating them. The DNA of the CDR3 is TGCGCCAGCAGCTTGCTTGGGGGCAAAGCAGATACGCAGTATTTT. It translates to CASSLLGGKADTQYF.

This clone was counted between two and nine times. The chain combines TRBV5-4 with TRBJ1-3, with 7 bases that match TRBD1. Looked up from germline, CDR1 is SGHNT and CDR2 is YYREEE (reference sequence). Unmatched junction bases numbered 2, after V lost 0 bases and J lost 2 bases. The CDR3 length is 15 residues. CDR3 DNA sequence: TGTGCCAGCAGCTTGGGAGGGGGCACTGGAAACACCATATATTTT. Translation gives CASSLGGGTGNTIYF. Drawing the rest from reference TRBV5-4 and TRBJ1-3, the complete variable domain is ETGVTQSPTHLIKTRGQQVTLRCSSQSGHNTVSWYQQALGQGPQFIFQYYREEENGRGNFPPRFSGLQFPNYSSELNVNALELDDSALYLCASSLGGGTGNTIYFGEGSWLTVV.

The rearrangement links TRBV3-1 (or the pseudogene TRBV3-2) to TRBJ1-2; TRBD1 agrees at 7 bases. CDR3 length equals 16 residues. Germline-derived CDR1 and CDR2 are LGHDT and YNNKEL (reference sequence). Germline trimming cut 4 bases from V and 3 bases from J; bases unmatched to any gene: 11. CDR3 sequence reads: CASSPQIGTAHYGYTF. CDR3 DNA: TGTGCCAGCAGCCCACAGATCGGGACAGCTCACTATGGCTACACCTTC.

Concerning this clone: One junction end disagrees with the germline gene, perhaps due to a read error. Other DNA sequences in the sample encode the same CDR3. The chain is built from TRBV28 and TRBJ1-6; D call uncertain. Per the germline V gene, CDR1 is MDHEN and CDR2 is SYDVKM. CDR3 length: 14 residues. The CDR3 DNA is TGTGCTAGCAGCCGCCTCCAGGATAATTCACCCCTCCACTTT. This sequence encodes CASSRLQDNSPLHF.

This chain uses TRBV9 with TRBJ1-2, with D maybe TRBD1 (6 bases). V lost 3 bases to trimming and J lost 5 bases, with 14 bases between them. The CDR3 covers 14 residues. Germline assignment: CDR1 SGDLS and CDR2 YYNGEE. CDR3 in amino acids: CASSASSTGYGYTF. The CDR3 bases are TGTGCCAGCAGCGCCTCCTCGACAGGTTATGGCTACACCTTC.

This clone was detected a few times. The chain employs TRBV5-6 and TRBJ1-2; D is perhaps TRBD1 (6 bases). V was trimmed by 2 bases and J by 4 bases, leaving 18 bases between them. Germline assignment: CDR1 SGHDT and CDR2 YYEEEE. The CDR3 has 16 amino acids. This CDR3 reads CASSLGGPLFPYGYTF. The DNA for the CDR3 is TGTGCCAGCAGCTTAGGGGGACCGCTCTTCCCCTATGGCTACACCTTC.

This clone was seen once. This chain uses TRBV7-9 with TRBJ2-7; perhaps TRBD2 as D (6 bases). V was clipped by 5 bases and J by 7 bases, with 21 bases between them. The CDR3 covers 15 residues. CDR1 is SEHNR, CDR2 FQNEAQ, per germline (reference sequence). CDR3 in DNA: TGTGCCAGCAGCCCTACGGGGGAACCCGGAGGGGAGCAGTACTTC. It is translated as CASSPTGEPGGEQYF.

The chain couples TRBV6-5 to TRBJ1-2, with 8 bases aligning to TRBD1. Germline-derived CDR1 and CDR2 are MNHEY and SVGAGI. The CDR3 has 14 amino acids. The V gene end was trimmed by 0 bases and the J gene end by 8 bases; junction bases not matched to a gene: 5. CDR3 region: CASSYSSGGEGYTF. Written as DNA, the CDR3 is TGTGCCAGCAGTTACTCGTCAGGGGGCGAGGGCTACACCTTC.

The rearrangement links TRBV29-1 to TRBJ2-7; 8 nucleotides match TRBD1. Germline CDR1 SQVTM, CDR2 ANQGSEA. V lost 1 base to trimming and J lost 6 bases; unmatched junction nucleotides: 11. This CDR3 region has 15 residues. CDR3 protein: CSVEGHSTGGGEQYF. Here the CDR3 DNA reads TGCAGCGTTGAAGGACACTCAACAGGGGGAGGCGAGCAGTACTTC.

V and J are TRBV7-9 and TRBJ2-2, with 7 nucleotides matching TRBD1. The CDR3 has 16 amino acids. Unmatched junction bases numbered 9, after V lost 2 bases and J lost 6 bases. Germline loops: CDR1 SEHNR, CDR2 FQNEAQ (reference sequence). The CDR3 loop is CASSLTTGRMAGELFF. CDR3 sequence (DNA): TGTGCCAGCAGCTTAACGACAGGGAGAATGGCCGGGGAGCTGTTTTTT.

The chain combines TRBV27 with TRBJ2-5; D may be TRBD1 (5 bases). V was shortened by 5 bases and J by 1 base, with 11 bases between the two germline ends. The CDR3 has 14 residues. Per germline, CDR1 MNHEY and CDR2 SMNVEV (reference sequence). The CDR3 region has the DNA TGTGCCAGCAGTCCGACAGCAACCCAAGAGACCCAGTACTTC. Residues: CASSPTATQETQYF.

This clone was seen a handful of times. The CDR3 DNA is TGTGCCAGCAGTCACACAGGGGCGATTGAAGCTTTCTTT. This gives the protein CASSHTGAIEAFF. This chain uses TRBV6-6 with TRBJ1-1, with TRBD1 matching 7 bases. The germline V gene encodes CDR1 MNHNY and CDR2 SVGAGI (reference sequence). Unmatched junction bases numbered 7, after V lost 5 bases and J lost 7 bases. This CDR3 region has 13 residues.

V is TRBV19 and J is TRBJ1-2, with 7 bases lining up with TRBD1. This CDR3 is built from 16 residues. The junction had 14 bases not matched to a gene; V was cut back by 6 bases and J by 4 bases. Germline V lookup: CDR1 LNHDA, CDR2 SQIVND (reference sequence). CDR3: CASSPIRRGLIYGYTF. The CDR3 coding sequence is TGTGCCAGTAGCCCCATTCGGAGGGGGCTGATCTATGGCTACACCTTC. The full variable domain, completed using reference TRBV19 and TRBJ1-2, is DGGITQSPKYLFRKEGQNVTLSCEQNLNHDAMYWYRQDPGQGLRLIYYSQIVNDFQKGDIAEGYSVSREKKESFPLTVTSAQKNPTAFYLCASSPIRRGLIYGYTFGSGTRLTVV.

Of note for this clone: The junction differs from germline at one of its ends, possibly a read error. The gene calls are TRBV6-5 and TRBJ2-4, with D possibly TRBD2 on 6 matching bases. This CDR3 region has 15 residues. Germline V gene lookup returns CDR1 MNHEY and CDR2 SVGAGI. DNA of the CDR3: TGTGCCAGCAGTGACTCCGGGGGAGCCAAAAACATTCAGTACTTC. This sequence encodes CASSDSGGAKNIQYF.

The genes are TRBV2 and TRBJ2-6, with D unresolved. Per germline, CDR1 SNHLY and CDR2 FYNNEI. The CDR3 contains 18 residues. Trimming left V 6 bases short and J 0 bases short, with 18 bases between. CDR3 sequence reads: CASSPGQKLISGANVLTF. For the CDR3, the DNA is TGTGCCAGCAGCCCCGGCCAGAAACTAATCTCTGGGGCCAACGTCCTGACTTTC.

The DNA for the CDR3 is TGTGCCAGCAGCGTTGACACCAGGTCCGGAAACACCATATATTTT. Translated: CASSVDTRSGNTIYF. This chain uses TRBV11-2 with TRBJ1-3, with no clear D. The germline V and J ends were trimmed by 5 bases and 4 bases, with 15 bases remaining between them. The CDR3 length is 15 residues. Germline CDR1 and CDR2: SGHAT and FQNNGV.

The rearrangement joins TRBV6-1 to TRBJ1-6; D ambiguous. The length of the CDR3 is 13 residues. The V gene's germline CDR1 is MNHNS and CDR2 SASEGT. V was shortened by 6 bases and J by 7 bases, with 10 bases between the two germline ends. CDR3 sequence reads: CASRRALNSPLHF. The CDR3 DNA sequence: TGTGCCAGCAGGCGGGCCCTGAATTCACCCCTCCACTTT.

This clone was observed a single time. V gene TRBV7-2 combines with J gene TRBJ2-7; TRBD1 matches 7 bases. The J segment lost 3 bases and the V segment lost 1 base, leaving 3 bases of the junction unmatched. This CDR3 region has 14 residues. CDR1 SGHTA and CDR2 FQGNSA come from the germline V gene. DNA for the CDR3: TGTGCCAGCAGCTTAGTACGACAGGGCTACGAGCAGTACTTC. Amino acid sequence: CASSLVRQGYEQYF.

The gene calls are TRBV9 and TRBJ2-5, with TRBD1 matching over 8 bases. Trimming cost V 0 bases and J 0 bases; bases outside gene matches: 1. The CDR3 sequence is 15 residues long. Germline lookup yields CDR1 SGDLS and CDR2 YYNGEE. The CDR3 region is CASSVEDRDQETQYF. The DNA for the CDR3 is TGTGCCAGCAGCGTAGAGGACAGGGACCAAGAGACCCAGTACTTC.

This clone was counted once. At the DNA level, this CDR3 is encoded by other sequences in the same sample as well. The J gene is TRBJ1-1, the V gene TRBV18; 8 bases are a match to TRBD1. The CDR3 is 14 residues long. The J segment lost 4 bases and the V segment lost 1 base, leaving 2 bases of the junction unmatched. From germline, CDR1 is KGHSH and CDR2 LQKENI. The CDR3 coding sequence is TGTGCCAGCTCACCACAAGACAGGGGCACTGAAGCTTTCTTT. Protein: CASSPQDRGTEAFF.

As DNA, the CDR3 is TGTGCCACCAGTGACACCCTTACAGGGAACGAGCAGTACTTC. It codes for CATSDTLTGNEQYF. The rearrangement links TRBV24-1 to TRBJ2-7, with D tentatively TRBD1 (6 bases). Looked up from germline, CDR1 is KGHDR and CDR2 is SFDVKD. V gave up 4 bases and J gave up 5 bases, with 14 bases separating them. The CDR3 runs 14 residues.

This clone was observed a single time. V gene TRBV27 combines with J gene TRBJ2-6, with D maybe TRBD2 (6 bases). Deletions cut 7 bases from V and 3 bases from J, with 13 bases between. This CDR3 region has 15 residues. Germline CDR1 MNHEY, CDR2 SMNVEV (reference sequence). For the CDR3, the DNA is TGTGCCAGCACCTTGACTAGGGATGGGGCCAACGTCCTGACTTTC. Residues: CASTLTRDGANVLTF. The variable domain in full, completed from reference TRBV27 and TRBJ2-6, reads EAQVTQNPRYLITVTGKKLTVTCSQNMNHEYMSWYRQDPGLGLRQIYYSMNVEVTDKGDVPEGYKVSRKEKRNFPLILESPSPNQTSLYFCASTLTRDGANVLTFGAGSRLTVL.